The clone carrying this TCR beta chain was detected once. What it binds is not known. At one of its ends the junction is not consistent with the germline gene, which may arise from a read error. Germline CDR1 and CDR2: SSHAT and FNYEAQ (reference sequence). The CDR3 is 15 amino acids. The source of the sample is a study of cytomegalovirus exposure and HLA in healthy donors. General observations from the study: The study labeled around 160 TCR beta chains cytomegalovirus-associated. TCR sequences were mostly rare, though some public TCRs occurred in many donors. Per a prior analysis, the majority of TCR beta V segments were productive roughly 90% or roughly 30% of the time.

The PCR contained 60 Vbeta and 13 Jbeta primers. Sequencing was performed with immunoSEQ multiplex PCR; in TCRdb, only in-frame clones are kept and a portion is missing. This table holds about 130,000 clones, approximately 80% found once. The sequenced sample consisted of PBMCs. The gene calls are TRBV7-7 and TRBJ2-7; TRBD2 matches 11 bases. This receptor was obtained from a human donor in good health. CDR3 sequence: CASSPTGTSGYEQYF. The CDR3 region has the DNA TGTGCTAGCAGCCCGACCGGGACTAGCGGCTACGAGCAGTACTTC.